This is a list of T cell receptor beta chains from one sample in a study of Ad26.COV2.S vaccination and SARS-CoV-2 variants. Assay used: immunoSEQ multiplex PCR; TCRdb lists only in-frame clones, some missing. The sample carries around 450,000 clones, about 89% recorded once. The input for sequencing was peripheral blood, taken in a trial of Ad26.COV2.S vaccine versus placebo. These receptors came from a person aged 18-65 years who received the Ad26.COV2.S COVID-19 vaccine or a placebo. CDR3s include the opening cysteine and the closing phenylalanine or tryptophan. The order of the fields is clone size, D gene, J gene, V gene, CDR3 DNA, CDR3 protein. D genes are given only for firm matches. Not every row has a clone size; where given, it reads once, few, many or a size class.

- - TRBJ1-3 TRBV28 TGTGCCAGCAGTCAAACAGGGCATAGCTCTGGAAACACCATATATTTT CASSQTGHSSGNTIYF
- - TRBJ2-7 TRBV6-8 TGTGCCAGCAGTTACCGCCGACAGTCCTACGAGCAGTACTTC CASSYRRQSYEQYF
- - TRBJ1-4 TRBV28 TGTGCCAGCAGTTACAGGGATGTCCCTCGCGAAAAACTGTTTTTT CASSYRDVPREKLFF
- - TRBJ1-2 TRBV6-5 TGTGCCAGCAGTTACTCGCCCGGCAGCACTAACTATGGCTACACCTTC CASSYSPGSTNYGYTF
- - TRBJ2-4 TRBV9 TGTGCCAGCAGCGTTGGGGGGAGCCGAAACATTCAGTACTTC CASSVGGSRNIQYF
- TRBD1 TRBJ2-1 TRBV19 TGTGCCAGTAGCCCGGGACAGCTTTACAATGAGCAGTTCTTC CASSPGQLYNEQFF
- TRBD2 TRBJ2-3 TRBV11-2 TGTGCCAGCAGATCTACCGGGACTAGCGGGGGGTATACGCAGTATTTT CASRSTGTSGGYTQYF
- - TRBJ1-2 TRBV19 TGTGCCAGTAGTATATCGGACAACTATGGCTACACCTTC CASSISDNYGYTF
- - TRBJ2-7 TRBV7-2 TGTGCCAGCAGCTTAGAGGCGGGGAACTCCTACGAGCAGTACTTC CASSLEAGNSYEQYF
- - TRBJ2-2 TRBV7-3 TGTGCCAGTGGACTACCAAACACCGGGGAGCTGTTTTTT CASGLPNTGELFF
- TRBD2 TRBJ2-5 TRBV4-1 TGCGCCAGCAGCCTCAACCGTGAGGGGGCGGGAGGGGAGACCCAGTACTTC CASSLNREGAGGETQYF
- - TRBJ1-5 TRBV19 TGTGCCAGTAGTATACGGATGCAGGGTGATCAGCCCCAGCATTTT CASSIRMQGDQPQHF
once - TRBJ1-1 TRBV2 TGTGCCAGCAGTGTTGAGGGGAACACTGAAGCTTTCTTT CASSVEGNTEAFF
- - TRBJ1-2 TRBV6-5 TGTGCCAGCCGCGCGGGGAACTATGGCTACACCTTC CASRAGNYGYTF
- - TRBJ2-1 TRBV19 TGTGCCAGTAGTATAGATCGGATATCTCTTTCAGAGCAGTTCTTC CASSIDRISLSEQFF
- - TRBJ2-1 TRBV27 TGTGCCAGCAGTTTAAAGGCTAGATATGAGCAGTTCTTC CASSLKARYEQFF
- - TRBJ2-2 TRBV27 TGTGCCAGCAGGGGGGGTCTGCTATGGAACACCGGGGAGCTGTTTTTT CASRGGLLWNTGELFF
- TRBD2 TRBJ2-3 TRBV5-1 TGCGCCAGCAGCTTGGGCGGGACTAGCGGGAGCGCAGATACGCAGTATTTT CASSLGGTSGSADTQYF
- - TRBJ2-1 TRBV3-1/TRBV3-2 TGTGCCAGCAGCCGTTTAGGGCGAAATGAGCAGTTCTTC CASSRLGRNEQFF
- - TRBJ1-6 TRBV6-2/TRBV6-3 TGTGCCAGCAGTTACCCTGATTCAAAGTTCCACTTT CASSYPDSKFHF
- - TRBJ2-5 TRBV7-9 TGTGCCAGCAGCTTAGGAGGGGGGCCCTTCCAAGAGACCCAGTACTTC CASSLGGGPFQETQYF
- TRBD1 TRBJ2-3 TRBV5-6 TGTGCCAGCAGCCGAGGGACAGGGTGGCTAGATACGCAGTATTTT CASSRGTGWLDTQYF
- - TRBJ1-5 TRBV7-2 TGTGCCAGCAAGCTTATCGCAGGGGCGAGCAATCAGCCCCAGCATTTT CASKLIAGASNQPQHF
- - TRBJ1-3 TRBV13 TGTGCCAGCAGCTTAAGGCATGGGGTTGGAAACACCATATATTTT CASSLRHGVGNTIYF
- - TRBJ1-4 TRBV5-4 TGTGCCAGCAGCTCCCGACCCCAGGGAACGAATGAAAAACTGTTTTTT CASSSRPQGTNEKLFF
- TRBD1 TRBJ1-5 TRBV10-1 TGCGCCAGCAGTACCCCCCGGACAGGGTTTCAGCCCCAGCATTTT CASSTPRTGFQPQHF
- - TRBJ2-6 TRBV9 TGTGCCAGCGGCAGGGACGGTGGGGCCAACGTCCTGACTTTC CASGRDGGANVLTF
- - TRBJ2-4 TRBV6-2/TRBV6-3 TGTGCCAGCAGTGACCAAAAAAACATTCAGTACTTC CASSDQKNIQYF
- TRBD2 TRBJ2-7 TRBV7-9 TGTGCCAGCAGCCGCGGGCTAGCGGGTTCCTACGAGCAGTACTTC CASSRGLAGSYEQYF
- - TRBJ1-1 TRBV11-2 TGTGCCAGCAGCTTGAAATTGATGGCAGCGAACACTGAAGCTTTCTTT CASSLKLMAANTEAFF
once - TRBJ1-4 TRBV18 TGTGCCAGCTCACCCCCGGGCCAATTAAATGAAAAACTGTTTTTT CASSPPGQLNEKLFF
- - TRBJ1-1 TRBV7-3 TGTGCCAGCAGCTTAAATGTGGGGGACCCGAACACTGAAGCTTTCTTT CASSLNVGDPNTEAFF
- - TRBJ2-2 TRBV24-1 TGTGAACTCCAGTGTATCTCCACCGGGGAGCTGTTTTTT CELQCISTGELFF
- - TRBJ1-6 TRBV18 TGTGCCAGCTCACTACTCGACGATAATAATTCACCCCTCCACTTT CASSLLDDNNSPLHF
once TRBD2 TRBJ2-3 TRBV7-2 TGTGCCAGCAGCCGCGGGGGGCCCACAGATACGCAGTATTTT CASSRGGPTDTQYF
- - TRBJ2-1 TRBV5-6 TGTGCCAGCACCAATAAACCATATTGGCAGTTCTTC CASTNKPYWQFF
few TRBD2 TRBJ2-1 TRBV24-1 TGTGCCACCAGTGATCCAGAACAAACTAGCGGTTCCTACAATGAGCAGTTCTTC CATSDPEQTSGSYNEQFF
once - TRBJ1-1 TRBV19 TGTGCCAGTAGCGTCAGGGTGGTAATGAACACTGAAGCTTTCTTT CASSVRVVMNTEAFF
- TRBD2 TRBJ2-7 TRBV6-1 TGTGCCAGCAGTCAAGCGGGAGGGCCTATTTCCTACGAGCAGTACTTC CASSQAGGPISYEQYF
once - TRBJ1-2 TRBV15 TGTGCCACCAGCATAGACCCGGACAGAGTCTATGGCTACACCTTC CATSIDPDRVYGYTF
- - TRBJ1-1 TRBV9 TGTGCCAGCAGCCCAGGGCCTTGGGACACTGAAGCTTTCTTT CASSPGPWDTEAFF
- - TRBJ2-3 TRBV5-6 TGTGCCAGCAGCCCCCCTTTTCGGGCGGGGGCGACAGATACGCAGTATTTT CASSPPFRAGATDTQYF
- TRBD1 TRBJ1-5 TRBV27 TGTGCCAGCAGTTCAAGGACAGGGGGCAATCAGCCCCAGCATTTT CASSSRTGGNQPQHF
- - TRBJ2-7 TRBV13 TGTGCCAGCAGCTTCGTCCAGGGGTTGGCCTACGAGCAGTACTTC CASSFVQGLAYEQYF
once - TRBJ1-5 TRBV18 TGTGCCAGCTCTACAGGGAGAGATCAGCCCCAGCATTTT CASSTGRDQPQHF
- - TRBJ2-5 TRBV5-4 TGTGCCAGCAGCTTGCCGGCAGCGACGGAGACCCAGTACTTC CASSLPAATETQYF
once - TRBJ2-1 TRBV28 TGTGCCAGCAGTTTAACAGGGCCCCCCAATGAGCAGTTCTTC CASSLTGPPNEQFF
- TRBD2 TRBJ2-1 TRBV13 TGTGCCAGCAGCTTACAGCTAGCGGCCGCGTTCTTC CASSLQLAAAFF
- TRBD2 TRBJ2-1 TRBV5-1 TGCGCCAGCAGCTTGGGTCTGAGGAGCGGGAGTCCCTACAATGAGCAGTTCTTC CASSLGLRSGSPYNEQFF
- TRBD1 TRBJ2-3 TRBV29-1 TGCAGCGTTGGGGGGGACAGGGGAATTTTTAGCACAGATACGCAGTATTTT CSVGGDRGIFSTDTQYF
- TRBD2 TRBJ2-7 TRBV7-8 TGTGCCAGCACCCTAACGTGGGCTAGCGGGAGTCAGTACGAGCAGTACTTC CASTLTWASGSQYEQYF
- TRBD1 TRBJ2-3 TRBV27 TGTGCCAGCAGTTCGATACAGGGGACCCCGCTTAACACAGATACGCAGTATTTT CASSSIQGTPLNTDTQYF
- - TRBJ1-2 TRBV11-1 TGTGCCAGCAGCTTATCAACAGGGTGGGACTATGGCTACACCTTC CASSLSTGWDYGYTF
- TRBD2 TRBJ2-3 TRBV7-2 TGTGCCAGCAGCCCCCCCGGCGGGCTAGCGGGAACAGATACGCAGTATTTT CASSPPGGLAGTDTQYF
once TRBD2 TRBJ2-5 TRBV7-2 TGTGCCAGCAGCTTATGGGCCGCTAGCGGGAGGGCGCGGGAGACCCAGTACTTC CASSLWAASGRARETQYF
- - TRBJ2-7 TRBV7-2 TGTGCCAGCAGCTTAGCTGGTGACAGCACTGTGCAGTACTTC CASSLAGDSTVQYF
- TRBD2 TRBJ2-1 TRBV9 TGTGCCAGCAGCGTATTTGTCGGGGGGTTCCCTAATGAGCAGTTCTTC CASSVFVGGFPNEQFF
- - TRBJ1-2 TRBV5-5 TGTGCCAGCAGCTTCCCGGGGGACCTCGGGGGCTACACCTTC CASSFPGDLGGYTF
- - TRBJ1-4 TRBV18 TGTGCCAGCTCACCAGACCCCAGATCAAATGAAAAACTGTTTTTT CASSPDPRSNEKLFF